One sample yielded the 4 T cell receptor beta chains listed below, sequenced in a study of blood T cell repertoires in COVID-19. The table came from immunoSEQ multiplex PCR; TCRdb's copy has only in-frame clones and leaves some out. The sample shows 350,000 to 450,000 clones, 70% to 90% of them seen only once. The sequencing sample was made of peripheral blood. These receptors all come from a woman aged 40 to 49 with COVID-19, enrolled during active disease.

The chain combines TRBV13 with TRBJ2-6; D ambiguous. Germline V CDR1 and CDR2: PRHDT, FYEKMQ (reference sequence). The CDR3 contains 17 residues. V shed 1 base and J shed 0 bases, with 10 bases lying between them. The CDR3: CASSLVQPGSGANVLTF. The CDR3 coding sequence is TGTGCCAGCAGCTTAGTACAGCCCGGCTCTGGGGCCAACGTCCTGACTTTC. The variable domain in full, completed from reference TRBV13 and TRBJ2-6, reads AAGVIQSPRHLIKEKRETATLKCYPIPRHDTVYWYQQGPGQDPQFLISFYEKMQSDKGSIPDRFSAQQFSDYHSELNMSSLELGDSALYFCASSLVQPGSGANVLTFGAGSRLTVL.

The chain employs TRBV6-6 and TRBJ2-3, with 9 bases fitting TRBD1. Germline trimming cut 6 bases from V and 5 bases from J; bases unmatched to any gene: 3. Germline V gene data show CDR1 as MNHNY and CDR2 as SVGAGI (reference sequence). The CDR3 has 13 amino acids. CDR3 residues: CASSWTGEDTQYF. The CDR3 DNA reads TGTGCCAGCAGCTGGACAGGGGAAGATACGCAGTATTTT.

The chain employs TRBV7-2 and TRBJ2-5, with TRBD2 identical over 8 bases. Looked up from germline, CDR1 is SGHTA and CDR2 is FQGNSA. CDR3 size: 16 residues. V dropped 5 bases and J dropped 5; count of bases not matched to a gene: 13. CDR3 nucleotides: TGTGCCAGCAGCAATCTACTTGACGGGAGGGAGGAGACCCAGTACTTC. Its translation is CASSNLLDGREETQYF.

The J gene is TRBJ2-1, the V gene TRBV6-5; TRBD2 aligns across 8 bases. CDR1 is MNHEY, CDR2 SVGAGI, per germline. This CDR3 region has 15 residues. J was trimmed by 2 bases and V by 6 bases; bases with no gene match: 6. CDR3 residues: CASRPTAGAYNEQFF. CDR3 sequence (DNA): TGTGCCAGCAGGCCCACAGCGGGAGCCTACAATGAGCAGTTCTTC.